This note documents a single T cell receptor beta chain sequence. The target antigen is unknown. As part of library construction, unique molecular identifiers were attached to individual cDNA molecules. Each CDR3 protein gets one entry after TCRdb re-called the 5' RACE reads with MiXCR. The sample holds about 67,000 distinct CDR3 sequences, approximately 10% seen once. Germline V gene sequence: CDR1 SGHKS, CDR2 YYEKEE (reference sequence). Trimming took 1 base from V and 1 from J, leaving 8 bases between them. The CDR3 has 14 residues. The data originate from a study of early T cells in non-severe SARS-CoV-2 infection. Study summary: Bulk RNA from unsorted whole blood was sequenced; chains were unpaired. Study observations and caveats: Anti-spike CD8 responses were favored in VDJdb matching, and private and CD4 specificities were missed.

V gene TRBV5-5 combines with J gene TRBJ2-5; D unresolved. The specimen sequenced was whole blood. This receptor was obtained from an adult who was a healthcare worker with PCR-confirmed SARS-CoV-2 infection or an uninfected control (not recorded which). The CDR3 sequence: CASSLTQRQETQYF. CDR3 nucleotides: TGTGCCAGCAGCTTGACTCAGCGCCAAGAGACCCAGTACTTC.